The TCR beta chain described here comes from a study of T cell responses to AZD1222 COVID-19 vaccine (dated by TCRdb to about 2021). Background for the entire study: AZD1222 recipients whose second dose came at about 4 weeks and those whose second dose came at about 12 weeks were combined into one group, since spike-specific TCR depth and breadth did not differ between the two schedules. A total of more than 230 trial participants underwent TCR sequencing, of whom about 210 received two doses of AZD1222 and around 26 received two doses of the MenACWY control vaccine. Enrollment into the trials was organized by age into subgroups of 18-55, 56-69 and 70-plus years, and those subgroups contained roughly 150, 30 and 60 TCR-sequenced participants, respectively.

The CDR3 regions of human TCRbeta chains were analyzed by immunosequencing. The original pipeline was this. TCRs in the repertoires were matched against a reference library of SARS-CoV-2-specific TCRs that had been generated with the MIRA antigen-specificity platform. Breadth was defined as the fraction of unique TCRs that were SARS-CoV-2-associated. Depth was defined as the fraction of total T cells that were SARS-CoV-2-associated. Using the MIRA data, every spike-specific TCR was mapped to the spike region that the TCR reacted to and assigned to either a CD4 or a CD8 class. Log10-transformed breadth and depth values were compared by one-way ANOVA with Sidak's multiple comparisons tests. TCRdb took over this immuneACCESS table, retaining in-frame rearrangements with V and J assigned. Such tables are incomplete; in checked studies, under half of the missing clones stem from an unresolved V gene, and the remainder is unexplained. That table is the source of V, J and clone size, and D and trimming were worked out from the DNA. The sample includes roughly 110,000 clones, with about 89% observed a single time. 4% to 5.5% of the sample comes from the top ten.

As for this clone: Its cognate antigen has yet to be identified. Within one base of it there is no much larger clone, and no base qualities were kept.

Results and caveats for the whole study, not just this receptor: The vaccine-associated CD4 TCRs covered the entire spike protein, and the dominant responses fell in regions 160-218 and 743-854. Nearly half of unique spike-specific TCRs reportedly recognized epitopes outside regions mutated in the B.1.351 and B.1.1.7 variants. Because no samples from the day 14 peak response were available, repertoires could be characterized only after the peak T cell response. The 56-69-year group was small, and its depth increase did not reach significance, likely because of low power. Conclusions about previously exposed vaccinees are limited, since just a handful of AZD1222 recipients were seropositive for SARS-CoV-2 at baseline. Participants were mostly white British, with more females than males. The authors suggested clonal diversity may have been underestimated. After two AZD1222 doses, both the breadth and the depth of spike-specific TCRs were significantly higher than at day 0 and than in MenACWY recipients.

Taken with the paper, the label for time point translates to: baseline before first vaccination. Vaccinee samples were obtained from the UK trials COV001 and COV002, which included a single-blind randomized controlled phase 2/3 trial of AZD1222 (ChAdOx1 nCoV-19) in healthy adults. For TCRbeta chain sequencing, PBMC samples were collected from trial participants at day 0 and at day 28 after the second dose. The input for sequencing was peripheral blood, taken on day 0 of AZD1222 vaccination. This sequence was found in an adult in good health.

The CDR3: CASSLWERSTGELFF. At the DNA level, the sequence is TGTGCCAGCAGCTTATGGGAGCGGTCCACCGGGGAGCTGTTTTTT. The chain couples TRBV5-8 to TRBJ2-2; 5 matching bases give a weak D call of TRBD2. Taken from the germline V gene, the CDR1 and CDR2 loops are SGHTS and YDEGEE. From the cysteine up to the phenylalanine, the CDR3 has a length of 15 residues. The retained sequence is limited to the CDR3, 45 bases, with the frame set at the first base. V gives up 2 bases and J gives up 4 bases, and the segment between their germline ends measures 12 bases.